The text below deals with one TCR beta chain. Antigen: not known. This sample was included in a study of OX40 agonist ivuxolimab in advanced cancers. Turning to the study itself: Patients received the agonistic anti-OX40 (CD134) antibody ivuxolimab. Aged roughly 23 to 79 with a mean of 60 years, they were around 79% male.

Study conclusions and caveats: Doses of 0.1 to 3.0 mg/kg were accompanied by clonal expansion of CD4+ and CD8+ blood T cells by week 6.

The table came from immunoSEQ multiplex PCR; TCRdb's copy has only in-frame clones and leaves some out. The sample yields 100,000 to 130,000 clones, roughly 90% seen once. CDR1 is LNHDA and CDR2 is SQIVND in the germline V gene (reference sequence). The CDR3 runs 16 residues. V shed 5 bases, J shed 4 bases, and the junction held 9 bases outside the gene matches. V and J are TRBV19 and TRBJ1-5; TRBD1 matches 9 bases. This clonotype was sampled from an adult with an advanced solid tumor such as melanoma, head and neck, liver or kidney cancer. The sequencing here drew on CD4+ or CD8+ T cells sorted from blood, taken in a trial of the OX40 agonist ivuxolimab. The CDR3, as DNA: TGTGCCAGTAGTTTAACGGGACAGGGCAGAAATCAGCCCCAGCATTTT. Amino acids: CASSLTGQGRNQPQHF.